This T cell receptor beta chain emerged from a study of OX40 agonist ivuxolimab in advanced cancers. Study as a whole: A partial response was reached by three patients: one with hepatocellular carcinoma and two with cutaneous melanoma.

Germline CDR1 MDHEN, CDR2 SYDVKM. The V end lost 3 bases, the J end lost 5 bases, and 10 bases lay between the germline ends. The CDR3 sequence is 13 residues long. The method was immunoSEQ multiplex PCR; TCRdb's version includes in-frame clones alone and lacks a portion of them. In the table there are tens of thousands of clones, approximately 85% of which are singletons. This receptor was obtained from an adult with an advanced solid tumor such as melanoma, head and neck, liver or kidney cancer. This chain uses TRBV28 with TRBJ2-5, with TRBD2 as a possible D gene (7 bases). The sample in question was CD4+ or CD8+ T cells sorted from blood, obtained in a trial of the OX40 agonist ivuxolimab. Written as DNA, the CDR3 is TGTGCCAGCAGTTTCGGGGGGCGTGAGACCCAGTACTTC. As protein: CASSFGGRETQYF.